This TCR beta chain was obtained from a study of vaccination and CD4 T cells after COVID-19. This clonotype was counted only a few times. Antigen unknown. Treatment specified: roughly 10-day PBMC culture with coronavirus spike peptide pools or control peptides (ViraFEST assay). With the Oncomine TCR Beta short-read assay, DNA from cultured CD4+ T cells was sequenced. Each CDR3 protein gets one entry after TCRdb re-called the PCR reads with MiXCR. This sample has 22,000 or so distinct CDR3 sequences, with less than 70% found just once. This CDR3 has 17 residues. Germline lookup yields CDR1 SGHTA and CDR2 FQGNSA. Trimming took 6 bases from V and 3 from J; bases not matched to a gene: 8.

Specimen: CD4+ T cells from blood, cultured in vitro. The receptor comes from a human donor who had recovered from COVID-19. V gene TRBV7-2 combines with J gene TRBJ2-2, with 12 bases lining up with TRBD1. As DNA, the CDR3 is TGTGCCAGCAGTCTCGTCGGGACAGGGGGCTACACCGGGGAGCTGTTTTTT. Amino acid sequence: CASSLVGTGGYTGELFF.